This TCR beta chain was recorded in a study of persistence of HIV-infected CD4 T cells. Overall study: A larger, less memory-rich fraction responded to anti-CD3/anti-CD28 beads than to antigen.

A single count supports this clone. What it binds is unknown. CDR1 and CDR2 (germline): SGHAT, FQNNGV. The CDR3 length is 12 residues. Deletions cut 4 bases from V and 10 bases from J, with 11 bases between. This nonspecific control used anti-CD3/anti-CD28 bead stimulation of CD4+ T cells. Sorting selected CD4+ T cells upregulating both CD40 ligand and CD69. Plasma HIV-1 RNA stayed below 50 copies/mL for at least 4 years. The libraries were made with immunoSEQ version 4 in survey mode. Using immunoSEQ multiplex PCR, the repertoire was profiled, and TCRdb retains in-frame clones only, with some absent. This table has some 41,000 clones, roughly 86% appearing once. Whole-study findings and limits: TCRbeta richness was lower in CMV- and Gag-responding cells than in anti-CD3/anti-CD28-responding cells. Degenerate expanded CDR3beta sequences were enriched among CMV- and Gag-responding cells.

The rearrangement uses TRBV11-2 and TRBJ2-1, with D unresolved. The source is an adult man with HIV who was CMV-seropositive. The sequences come from CD4+ T cells sorted from PBMCs after roughly 19-hour stimulation, collected from a patient who received antiretroviral therapy. The CDR3 loop reads CASSSLTREQFF. The CDR3 coding sequence is TGTGCCAGCAGCTCCCTCACCAGGGAGCAGTTCTTC.